The rows below give T cell receptor beta chains drawn from one sample of a study of blood T cells in healthy people across ages. A single record per CDR3 protein comes from TCRdb applying MiXCR to the 5' RACE reads. The sample records approximately 800,000 distinct CDR3 sequences, 25% to 30% being singletons. This same sample was also part of a study on T cells of mothers and their children.

The sample comprised blood. The receptors here all came from a boy aged 5 to 17 in good health. Both conserved end residues are part of each CDR3. Fields, in order: V gene, clone size, CDR3 length, D gene, J gene, CDR3 DNA, CDR3 protein. D genes are given only for firm matches. Clone size is not always given. Where it is, it says once, few, many or a class for expanded clones.

v_call: TRBV2; clone_size: many; cdr3_length: 16; d_call: NA; j_call: TRBJ1-4; cdr3_nt: TGTGCCAGCAGTCCCCTCGGGGGAGGCGATGGAGAAAAACTGTTTTTT; cdr3_aa: CASSPLGGGDGEKLFF
v_call: TRBV15; clone_size: few; cdr3_length: 14; d_call: TRBD1; j_call: TRBJ2-4; cdr3_nt: TGTGCCACCAGCAGAAGACAGGGTGGAAACATTCAGTACTTC; cdr3_aa: CATSRRQGGNIQYF
v_call: TRBV5-1; clone_size: NA; cdr3_length: 15; d_call: NA; j_call: TRBJ2-1; cdr3_nt: TGCGCCAGCAGCTTGGGAGGGGGGCTGCCCAATGAGCAGTTCTTC; cdr3_aa: CASSLGGGLPNEQFF
v_call: TRBV10-2; clone_size: NA; cdr3_length: 18; d_call: NA; j_call: TRBJ2-3; cdr3_nt: TGCGCCAGCAGTGAGACCTACTATAACGGGGTTAGCACAGATACGCAGTATTTT; cdr3_aa: CASSETYYNGVSTDTQYF
v_call: TRBV6-1; clone_size: NA; cdr3_length: 15; d_call: TRBD1; j_call: TRBJ2-7; cdr3_nt: TGTGCCAGCAGTGGCCCCCGGCAGGGGGACTACGAGCAGTACTTC; cdr3_aa: CASSGPRQGDYEQYF
v_call: TRBV5-1; clone_size: NA; cdr3_length: 15; d_call: TRBD2; j_call: TRBJ2-3; cdr3_nt: TGCGCCAGCAGCTTACGGGGGGGCCGACCAGATACGCAGTATTTT; cdr3_aa: CASSLRGGRPDTQYF
v_call: TRBV29-1; clone_size: NA; cdr3_length: 17; d_call: NA; j_call: TRBJ2-7; cdr3_nt: TGCAGCGTTGAAGATCCCGAGTCGGGGGCCCTACCCTACGAGCAGTACTTC; cdr3_aa: CSVEDPESGALPYEQYF
v_call: TRBV21-1; clone_size: few; cdr3_length: 14; d_call: NA; j_call: TRBJ2-5; cdr3_nt: TGTGCCATCCCGTGGCAGGGGCCTCGAGAGACCCAGTACTTC; cdr3_aa: CAIPWQGPRETQYF
v_call: TRBV12-3/TRBV12-4; clone_size: NA; cdr3_length: 16; d_call: NA; j_call: TRBJ2-7; cdr3_nt: TGTGCCAGCAGTGTCGGAGCCGGAACTTACTCCTACGAGCAGTACTTC; cdr3_aa: CASSVGAGTYSYEQYF
v_call: TRBV25-1; clone_size: NA; cdr3_length: 13; d_call: NA; j_call: TRBJ2-7; cdr3_nt: TGTGCCAGCAGGCCTAGCGTGACCTACGAGCAGTACTTC; cdr3_aa: CASRPSVTYEQYF
v_call: TRBV18; clone_size: NA; cdr3_length: 15; d_call: TRBD1; j_call: TRBJ1-2; cdr3_nt: TGTGCCAGCTCACCACCGACGAGTGGACAGGCCCGCTACACCTTC; cdr3_aa: CASSPPTSGQARYTF
v_call: TRBV28; clone_size: NA; cdr3_length: 17; d_call: NA; j_call: TRBJ2-7; cdr3_nt: TGTGCCAGCAGTTTACGGACCGGTAAGAGCTTCTCCTACGAGCAGTACTTC; cdr3_aa: CASSLRTGKSFSYEQYF
v_call: TRBV12-3/TRBV12-4; clone_size: few; cdr3_length: 14; d_call: NA; j_call: TRBJ2-5; cdr3_nt: TGTGCCAGCAGCCCCAAGGGGTTCGGGGGGACCCAGTACTTC; cdr3_aa: CASSPKGFGGTQYF
v_call: TRBV7-8; clone_size: NA; cdr3_length: 14; d_call: TRBD2; j_call: TRBJ2-7; cdr3_nt: TGTGCCAGCAGCTTTAGCGGGGGGGCAGGAGAGCAGTACTTC; cdr3_aa: CASSFSGGAGEQYF
v_call: TRBV28; clone_size: few; cdr3_length: 15; d_call: NA; j_call: TRBJ1-2; cdr3_nt: TGTGCCAGCAGTTTAGGACAGACGCCCAACTATGGCTACACCTTC; cdr3_aa: CASSLGQTPNYGYTF
v_call: TRBV5-1; clone_size: NA; cdr3_length: 15; d_call: TRBD1; j_call: TRBJ1-3; cdr3_nt: TGCGCCAGCAGCTACGACAGGGTGGCTGGAAACACCATATATTTT; cdr3_aa: CASSYDRVAGNTIYF
v_call: TRBV27; clone_size: NA; cdr3_length: 17; d_call: NA; j_call: TRBJ2-2; cdr3_nt: TGTGCCAGCAGTTTATCACGGGGATATGGGAACACCGGGGAGCTGTTTTTT; cdr3_aa: CASSLSRGYGNTGELFF
v_call: TRBV29-1; clone_size: NA; cdr3_length: 13; d_call: TRBD1; j_call: TRBJ2-7; cdr3_nt: TGCAGCGTGAGGGACAGCCCAGCCTACGAGCAGTACTTC; cdr3_aa: CSVRDSPAYEQYF
v_call: TRBV29-1; clone_size: NA; cdr3_length: 12; d_call: NA; j_call: TRBJ2-5; cdr3_nt: TGCAGCGTCCCTAGCGCCCAAGAGACCCAGTACTTC; cdr3_aa: CSVPSAQETQYF
v_call: TRBV3-1; clone_size: NA; cdr3_length: 14; d_call: NA; j_call: TRBJ2-3; cdr3_nt: TGTGCCAGCAGCCAGATAATAGATGCAGATACGCAGTATTTT; cdr3_aa: CASSQIIDADTQYF
v_call: TRBV5-5; clone_size: NA; cdr3_length: 13; d_call: NA; j_call: TRBJ2-1; cdr3_nt: TGTGCCAGCAGCTTGGTCAGCAGGGATGAGCAGTTCTTC; cdr3_aa: CASSLVSRDEQFF
v_call: TRBV7-6; clone_size: NA; cdr3_length: 17; d_call: TRBD2; j_call: TRBJ2-1; cdr3_nt: TGTGCCAGCAGCTTAGCGCCTAGCGGGGTCTCCTACAATGAGCAGTTCTTC; cdr3_aa: CASSLAPSGVSYNEQFF
v_call: TRBV5-1; clone_size: NA; cdr3_length: 15; d_call: NA; j_call: TRBJ2-5; cdr3_nt: TGCGCCAGCAGCCCCCGGGACGGGGAACAAGAGACCCAGTACTTC; cdr3_aa: CASSPRDGEQETQYF
v_call: TRBV7-7; clone_size: few; cdr3_length: 16; d_call: NA; j_call: TRBJ2-2; cdr3_nt: TGTGCCAGCAGCCCTCTGCCGGGGGCGAACACCGGGGAGCTGTTTTTT; cdr3_aa: CASSPLPGANTGELFF
v_call: TRBV14; clone_size: NA; cdr3_length: 15; d_call: NA; j_call: TRBJ2-1; cdr3_nt: TGTGCCAGCAGCCAAGCTCGGTTCCCCAACAATGAGCAGTTCTTC; cdr3_aa: CASSQARFPNNEQFF
v_call: TRBV2; clone_size: few; cdr3_length: 12; d_call: NA; j_call: TRBJ2-5; cdr3_nt: TGTGCCAGCAGTGAAGGCTACGAGACCCAGTACTTC; cdr3_aa: CASSEGYETQYF
v_call: TRBV5-1; clone_size: few; cdr3_length: 16; d_call: TRBD2; j_call: TRBJ2-2; cdr3_nt: TGCGCCAGCAGCGCAGGACTAGCGGGGGCCGCCGGGGAGCTGTTTTTT; cdr3_aa: CASSAGLAGAAGELFF
v_call: TRBV20-1; clone_size: NA; cdr3_length: 12; d_call: NA; j_call: TRBJ2-3; cdr3_nt: TGCAGTGCGCACAGGGCCCCAGATACGCAGTATTTT; cdr3_aa: CSAHRAPDTQYF
v_call: TRBV7-2; clone_size: NA; cdr3_length: 17; d_call: TRBD1; j_call: TRBJ2-5; cdr3_nt: TGTGCCAGCAGTTCCTTGTCGACAGGGGGCAATGTAGAGACCCAGTACTTC; cdr3_aa: CASSSLSTGGNVETQYF
v_call: TRBV12-3/TRBV12-4; clone_size: NA; cdr3_length: 15; d_call: TRBD1; j_call: TRBJ2-7; cdr3_nt: TGTGCCAGCAGTTTAGCGCTCGACAGGGGACACGAGCAGTACTTC; cdr3_aa: CASSLALDRGHEQYF
v_call: TRBV29-1; clone_size: NA; cdr3_length: 14; d_call: TRBD2; j_call: TRBJ2-5; cdr3_nt: TGCAGCGTCGAGAGGGGACTAGAGGCAGAGACCCAGTACTTC; cdr3_aa: CSVERGLEAETQYF
v_call: TRBV9; clone_size: few; cdr3_length: 15; d_call: NA; j_call: TRBJ2-2; cdr3_nt: TGTGCCAGCAGCGTCGGTTCGGGCAACACTGGGGAGCTGTTTTTT; cdr3_aa: CASSVGSGNTGELFF
v_call: TRBV28; clone_size: NA; cdr3_length: 16; d_call: NA; j_call: TRBJ2-2; cdr3_nt: TGTGCCAGCAGTCCCGAGACTAGAGTGGGCACCGGGGAGCTGTTTTTT; cdr3_aa: CASSPETRVGTGELFF
v_call: TRBV29-1; clone_size: NA; cdr3_length: 14; d_call: TRBD1; j_call: TRBJ1-2; cdr3_nt: TGCAGCGTTGGCTGGACAGGGGGGTATGATGGCTACACCTTC; cdr3_aa: CSVGWTGGYDGYTF
v_call: TRBV5-5; clone_size: once; cdr3_length: 15; d_call: NA; j_call: TRBJ2-1; cdr3_nt: TGTGCCAGCAGCTTCGAGGGTCACTCCTACAATGGGCAGTTCTTC; cdr3_aa: CASSFEGHSYNGQFF
v_call: TRBV11-3; clone_size: few; cdr3_length: 14; d_call: TRBD2; j_call: TRBJ2-2; cdr3_nt: TGTGCCAGCAGCGTGACTAGCTTATCCGGGGAGCTGTTTTTT; cdr3_aa: CASSVTSLSGELFF
v_call: TRBV9; clone_size: once; cdr3_length: 13; d_call: NA; j_call: TRBJ2-5; cdr3_nt: TGTGCCAGCAGCGTAGCTACGAGGGAGACCCAGTACTTC; cdr3_aa: CASSVATRETQYF
v_call: TRBV7-8; clone_size: few; cdr3_length: 15; d_call: NA; j_call: TRBJ1-2; cdr3_nt: TGTGCCAGCAGAACCCAAAAGGGTCCATCAGGGGGCTACACCTTC; cdr3_aa: CASRTQKGPSGGYTF
v_call: TRBV2; clone_size: few; cdr3_length: 13; d_call: NA; j_call: TRBJ2-7; cdr3_nt: TGTGCCAGCAGCAGTATGGGCTCCTACGAGCAGTACTTC; cdr3_aa: CASSSMGSYEQYF
v_call: TRBV28; clone_size: few; cdr3_length: 16; d_call: NA; j_call: TRBJ2-7; cdr3_nt: TGTGCCAGCAGTTTATTCACCCTTCGGGGCTCCTACGAGCAGTACTTC; cdr3_aa: CASSLFTLRGSYEQYF
v_call: TRBV12-3/TRBV12-4; clone_size: NA; cdr3_length: 14; d_call: NA; j_call: TRBJ1-2; cdr3_nt: TGTGCCAGCAGGTCGGTCCCCTCTAACTATGGCTACACCTTC; cdr3_aa: CASRSVPSNYGYTF
v_call: TRBV7-9; clone_size: few; cdr3_length: 14; d_call: TRBD1; j_call: TRBJ1-4; cdr3_nt: TGTGCCAGCAGCCAGACAGGGGACGGGGAAAAACTGTTTTTT; cdr3_aa: CASSQTGDGEKLFF
v_call: TRBV5-6; clone_size: NA; cdr3_length: 17; d_call: TRBD1; j_call: TRBJ1-4; cdr3_nt: TGTGCCAGCAGCTCTAAGGGGGCGCAGACGGGATGGGAAAAACTGTTTTTT; cdr3_aa: CASSSKGAQTGWEKLFF
v_call: TRBV2; clone_size: NA; cdr3_length: 14; d_call: TRBD1; j_call: TRBJ2-7; cdr3_nt: TGTGCCAGCAGTGTGAAGGGACAGGGCTACGAGCAGTACTTC; cdr3_aa: CASSVKGQGYEQYF
v_call: TRBV6-5; clone_size: few; cdr3_length: 15; d_call: TRBD1; j_call: TRBJ2-7; cdr3_nt: TGTGCCAGCAGCAGCCGGACAGGGAATAGATACGAGCAGTACTTC; cdr3_aa: CASSSRTGNRYEQYF
v_call: TRBV10-3; clone_size: NA; cdr3_length: 14; d_call: NA; j_call: TRBJ2-5; cdr3_nt: TGTGCCATCAGTGAGGGGATCGCCCAAGAGACCCAGTACTTC; cdr3_aa: CAISEGIAQETQYF
v_call: TRBV3-1; clone_size: NA; cdr3_length: 15; d_call: NA; j_call: TRBJ1-4; cdr3_nt: TGTGCCAGCAGCCAACGCGTGGCGGCGAATGAAAAACTGTTTTTT; cdr3_aa: CASSQRVAANEKLFF
v_call: TRBV7-6; clone_size: few; cdr3_length: 14; d_call: TRBD1; j_call: TRBJ2-1; cdr3_nt: TGTGCCAGCACCCGGGACAGGGGGCGAACTGAGCAGTTCTTC; cdr3_aa: CASTRDRGRTEQFF
v_call: TRBV3-1; clone_size: NA; cdr3_length: 15; d_call: NA; j_call: TRBJ2-7; cdr3_nt: TGTGCCAGCAGCCTAAACCGGGACGGGGCCTACGAGCAGTACTTC; cdr3_aa: CASSLNRDGAYEQYF
v_call: TRBV7-2; clone_size: NA; cdr3_length: 15; d_call: TRBD1; j_call: TRBJ2-1; cdr3_nt: TGTGCCAGCAGCCTGTGGACAGGGGCGGGCAATGAGCAGTTCTTC; cdr3_aa: CASSLWTGAGNEQFF
v_call: TRBV5-1; clone_size: NA; cdr3_length: 15; d_call: TRBD1; j_call: TRBJ2-5; cdr3_nt: TGCGCCAGCGCGCCCTCACAGGGGGCGGGAGAGACCCAGTACTTC; cdr3_aa: CASAPSQGAGETQYF
v_call: TRBV5-1; clone_size: few; cdr3_length: 15; d_call: TRBD2; j_call: TRBJ2-3; cdr3_nt: TGCGCCAGCAGACCCGGGGGGATGAGCACAGATACGCAGTATTTT; cdr3_aa: CASRPGGMSTDTQYF
v_call: TRBV3-1; clone_size: few; cdr3_length: 14; d_call: NA; j_call: TRBJ1-2; cdr3_nt: TGTGCCAGCAGCTTTGCCGGAGCTAACTATGGCTACACCTTC; cdr3_aa: CASSFAGANYGYTF
v_call: TRBV6-6; clone_size: once; cdr3_length: 14; d_call: NA; j_call: TRBJ1-2; cdr3_nt: TGTGCCAGCAGTTACGACGGCAGGGGTTATGGCTACACCTTC; cdr3_aa: CASSYDGRGYGYTF
v_call: TRBV7-8; clone_size: NA; cdr3_length: 13; d_call: NA; j_call: TRBJ2-1; cdr3_nt: TGTGCCAGCAGCTATCGGCTGGAGACAGCCCCACTCTTC; cdr3_aa: CASSYRLETAPLF
v_call: TRBV11-2; clone_size: NA; cdr3_length: 16; d_call: TRBD1; j_call: TRBJ1-4; cdr3_nt: TGTGCCAGCAGTTCCCTCCTGGGACAGGGGGCAAGAAAACTGTTTTTT; cdr3_aa: CASSSLLGQGARKLFF
v_call: TRBV12-3/TRBV12-4; clone_size: few; cdr3_length: 14; d_call: NA; j_call: TRBJ1-1; cdr3_nt: TGTGCCAGCAGTTTAAATCAAGGAGTCCCGGAAGCTTTCTTT; cdr3_aa: CASSLNQGVPEAFF